The 3 T cell receptor beta chains presented below share a single source sample, sequenced in a study of cytomegalovirus exposure and HLA in healthy donors. Primers included in the PCR were 60 Vbeta and 13 Jbeta primers. The data were produced by immunoSEQ multiplex PCR, yet TCRdb's version contains in-frame clones alone and is incomplete. The sample includes 250,000 or so clones, over 65% of them seen just once. Sequenced input: PBMCs. The source is a human donor in good health.

This clone has a single count. The chain joins TRBV14 to TRBJ2-1; D is ambiguous. Germline V gene data show CDR1 as SGHDN and CDR2 as FVKESK. There are 14 residues in the CDR3. V gave up 1 base and J gave up 6 bases, with 10 bases separating them. The CDR3 DNA sequence: TGTGCCAGCAGCCAAGGGCGCGGCTTCAATGAGCAGTTCTTC. This encodes CASSQGRGFNEQFF.

The chain recombines TRBV28 with TRBJ2-1, with 15 bases fitting TRBD2. The CDR3 totals 16 residues. V shed 9 bases, J shed 4 bases, and the junction held 7 bases outside the gene matches. The germline V gene has CDR1 MDHEN and CDR2 SYDVKM. The CDR3 nucleotides are TGTGCCAGTGGACTAGCGGGAGGGCGGGGGTACAATGAGCAGTTCTTC. It is translated as CASGLAGGRGYNEQFF. Combining the CDR3 with reference TRBV28 and TRBJ2-1 gives the whole variable domain DVKVTQSSRYLVKRTGEKVFLECVQDMDHENMFWYRQDPGLGLRLIYFSYDVKMKEKGDIPEGYSVSREKKERFSLILESASTNQTSMYLCASGLAGGRGYNEQFFGPGTRLTVL.

The chain has TRBV9 and TRBJ1-2; TRBD1 aligns across 7 bases. Germline V gene data show CDR1 as SGDLS and CDR2 as YYNGEE. Trimming removed 0 bases from V and 3 bases from J; junction bases left unmatched: 2. CDR3 length equals 14 residues. The CDR3 here is CASSVDGQDYGYTF. As DNA, the CDR3 is TGTGCCAGCAGCGTAGACGGACAGGACTATGGCTACACCTTC.